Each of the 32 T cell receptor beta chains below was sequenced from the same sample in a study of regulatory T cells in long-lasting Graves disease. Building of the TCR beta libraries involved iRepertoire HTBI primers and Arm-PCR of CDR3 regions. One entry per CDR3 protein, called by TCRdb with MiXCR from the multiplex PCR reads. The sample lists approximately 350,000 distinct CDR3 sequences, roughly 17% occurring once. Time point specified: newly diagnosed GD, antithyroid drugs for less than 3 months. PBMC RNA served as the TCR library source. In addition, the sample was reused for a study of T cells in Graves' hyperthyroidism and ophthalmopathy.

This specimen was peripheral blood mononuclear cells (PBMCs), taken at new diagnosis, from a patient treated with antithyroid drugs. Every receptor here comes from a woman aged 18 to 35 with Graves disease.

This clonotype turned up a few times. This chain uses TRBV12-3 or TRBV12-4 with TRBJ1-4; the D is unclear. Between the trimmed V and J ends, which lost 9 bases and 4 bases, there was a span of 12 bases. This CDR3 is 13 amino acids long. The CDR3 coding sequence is TGTGCCAGTGGGATTTGGGGTAATGAAAAACTGTTTTTT. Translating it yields CASGIWGNEKLFF.

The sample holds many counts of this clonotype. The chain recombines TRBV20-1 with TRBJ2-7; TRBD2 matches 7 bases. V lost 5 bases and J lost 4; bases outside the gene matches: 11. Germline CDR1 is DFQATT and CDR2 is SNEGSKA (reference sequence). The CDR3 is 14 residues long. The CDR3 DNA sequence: TGCAGTGCTGCGGAGGGCGGGAGTAATTACGAGCAGTACTTC. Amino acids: CSAAEGGSNYEQYF.

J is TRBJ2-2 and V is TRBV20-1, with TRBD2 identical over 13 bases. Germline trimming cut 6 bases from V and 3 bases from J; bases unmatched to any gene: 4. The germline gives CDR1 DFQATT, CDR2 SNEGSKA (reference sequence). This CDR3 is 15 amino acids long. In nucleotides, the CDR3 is TGCAGTGCCCGGGGACTAGCGGGGTACACCGGGGAGCTGTTTTTT. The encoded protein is CSARGLAGYTGELFF.

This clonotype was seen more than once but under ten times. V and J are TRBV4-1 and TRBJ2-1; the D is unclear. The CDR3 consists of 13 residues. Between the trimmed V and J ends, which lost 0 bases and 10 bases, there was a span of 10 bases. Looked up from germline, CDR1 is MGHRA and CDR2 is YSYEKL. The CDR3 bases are TGCGCCAGCAGCCAAGACGTCTGGCGGGAGCAGTTCTTC. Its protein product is CASSQDVWREQFF.

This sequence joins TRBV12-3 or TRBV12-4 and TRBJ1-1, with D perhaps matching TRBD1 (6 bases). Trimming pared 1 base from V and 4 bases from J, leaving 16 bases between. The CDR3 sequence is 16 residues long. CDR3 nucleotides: TGTGCCAGCAGTTTAGGGGGGGGCTTGGGGAGCACTGAAGCTTTCTTT. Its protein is CASSLGGGLGSTEAFF.

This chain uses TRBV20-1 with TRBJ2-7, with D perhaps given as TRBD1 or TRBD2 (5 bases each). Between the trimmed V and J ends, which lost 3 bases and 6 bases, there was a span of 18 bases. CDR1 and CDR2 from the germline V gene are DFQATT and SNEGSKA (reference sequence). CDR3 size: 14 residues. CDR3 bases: TGCAGTGCTAGGTCCGGGACGGAGCGAGCCGAGCAGTACTTC. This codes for CSARSGTERAEQYF.

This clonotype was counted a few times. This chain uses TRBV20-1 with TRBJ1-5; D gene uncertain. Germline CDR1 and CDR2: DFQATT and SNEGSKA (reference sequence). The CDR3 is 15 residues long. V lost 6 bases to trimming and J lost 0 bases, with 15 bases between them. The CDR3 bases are TGCAGTGCCATAGAGGCATATAATAGCAATCAGCCCCAGCATTTT. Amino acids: CSAIEAYNSNQPQHF.

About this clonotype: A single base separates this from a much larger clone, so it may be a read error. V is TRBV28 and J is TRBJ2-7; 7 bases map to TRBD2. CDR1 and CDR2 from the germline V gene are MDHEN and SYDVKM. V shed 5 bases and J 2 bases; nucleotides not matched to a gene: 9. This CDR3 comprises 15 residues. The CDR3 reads CASSVETSWTYEQYF. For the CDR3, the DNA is TGTGCCAGCAGTGTCGAGACTAGCTGGACCTACGAGCAGTACTTC.

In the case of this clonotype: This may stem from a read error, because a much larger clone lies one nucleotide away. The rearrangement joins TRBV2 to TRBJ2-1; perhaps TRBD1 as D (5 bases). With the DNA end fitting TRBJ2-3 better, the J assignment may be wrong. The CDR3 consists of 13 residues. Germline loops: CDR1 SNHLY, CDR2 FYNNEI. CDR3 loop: CASSIRRVDMQYF. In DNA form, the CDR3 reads TGTGCCAGCAGTATCCGCAGGGTAGATATGCAGTATTTT.

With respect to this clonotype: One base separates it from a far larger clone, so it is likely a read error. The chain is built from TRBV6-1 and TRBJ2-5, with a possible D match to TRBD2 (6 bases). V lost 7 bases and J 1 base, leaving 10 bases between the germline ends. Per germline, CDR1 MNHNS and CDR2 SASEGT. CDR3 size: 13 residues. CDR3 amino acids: CASTRDFQETQYF. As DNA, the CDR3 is TGTGCCAGCACCCGGGACTTCCAAGAGACCCAGTACTTC.

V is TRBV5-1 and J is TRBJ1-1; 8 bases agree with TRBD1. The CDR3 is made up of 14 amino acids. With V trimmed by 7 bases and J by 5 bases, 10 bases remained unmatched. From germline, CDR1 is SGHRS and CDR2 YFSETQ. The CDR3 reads CASSWTGIATEAFF. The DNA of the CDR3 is TGCGCCAGCTCCTGGACAGGGATCGCGACTGAAGCTTTCTTT.

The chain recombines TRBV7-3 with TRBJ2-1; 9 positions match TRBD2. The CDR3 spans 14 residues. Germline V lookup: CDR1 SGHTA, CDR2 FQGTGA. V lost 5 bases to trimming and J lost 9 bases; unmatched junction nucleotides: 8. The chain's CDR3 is CASSQGLAQGEQFF. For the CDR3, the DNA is TGTGCCAGCAGCCAAGGACTAGCGCAAGGTGAGCAGTTCTTC.

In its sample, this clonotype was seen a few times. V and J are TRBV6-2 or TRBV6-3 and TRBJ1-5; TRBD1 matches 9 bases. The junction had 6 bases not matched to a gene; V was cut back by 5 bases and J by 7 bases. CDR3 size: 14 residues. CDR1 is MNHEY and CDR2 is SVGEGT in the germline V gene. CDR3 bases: TGTGCCAGCAGTCCCCCGACAGGGGGACAGCCCCAGCATTTT. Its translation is CASSPPTGGQPQHF.

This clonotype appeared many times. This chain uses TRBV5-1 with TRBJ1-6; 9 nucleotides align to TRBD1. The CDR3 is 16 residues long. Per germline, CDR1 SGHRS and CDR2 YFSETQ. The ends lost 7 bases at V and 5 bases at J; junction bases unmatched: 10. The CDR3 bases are TGCGCCAGCTCCACACGGGGACAGGGCGATAATTCACCCCTCCACTTT. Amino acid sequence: CASSTRGQGDNSPLHF.

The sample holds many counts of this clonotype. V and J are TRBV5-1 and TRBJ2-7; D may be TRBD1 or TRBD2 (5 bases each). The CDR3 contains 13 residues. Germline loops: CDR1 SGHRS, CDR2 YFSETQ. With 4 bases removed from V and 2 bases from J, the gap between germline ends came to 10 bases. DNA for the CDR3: TGCGCCAGCAGCATCGGGACCACCTACGAGCAGTACTTC. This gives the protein CASSIGTTYEQYF.

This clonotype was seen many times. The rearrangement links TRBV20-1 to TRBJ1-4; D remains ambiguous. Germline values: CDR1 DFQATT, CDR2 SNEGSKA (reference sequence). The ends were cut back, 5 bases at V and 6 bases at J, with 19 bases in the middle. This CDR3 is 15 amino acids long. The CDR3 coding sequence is TGCAGTGCTCGAAACTTGGACGGTTTTGATGAAAAACTGTTTTTT. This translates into CSARNLDGFDEKLFF.

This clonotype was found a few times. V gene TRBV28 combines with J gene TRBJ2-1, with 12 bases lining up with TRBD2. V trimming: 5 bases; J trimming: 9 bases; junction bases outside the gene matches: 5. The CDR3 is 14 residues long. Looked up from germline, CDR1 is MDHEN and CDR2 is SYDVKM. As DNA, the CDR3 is TGTGCCAGCAGTAAGACTAGCGGGAGCAGTGAGCAGTTCTTC. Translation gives CASSKTSGSSEQFF.

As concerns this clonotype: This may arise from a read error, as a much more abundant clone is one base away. CDR3 in DNA: TGTGCCAGCAGAAAAAGGCGTCTTATCACAGATACGCAGTATTTT. This gives the protein CASRKRRLITDTQYF. This chain uses TRBV28 with TRBJ2-3; no clear D. Trimming removed 6 bases from V and 2 bases from J, with 15 bases in between. This CDR3 comprises 15 residues. Germline CDR1 MDHEN, CDR2 SYDVKM.

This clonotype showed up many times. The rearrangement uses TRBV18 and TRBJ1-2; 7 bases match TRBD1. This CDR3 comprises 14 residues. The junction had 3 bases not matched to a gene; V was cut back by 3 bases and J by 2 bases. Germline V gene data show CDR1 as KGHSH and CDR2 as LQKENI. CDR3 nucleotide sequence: TGTGCCAGCTCACCCCCGGACAGGAACTATGGCTACACCTTC. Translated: CASSPPDRNYGYTF.

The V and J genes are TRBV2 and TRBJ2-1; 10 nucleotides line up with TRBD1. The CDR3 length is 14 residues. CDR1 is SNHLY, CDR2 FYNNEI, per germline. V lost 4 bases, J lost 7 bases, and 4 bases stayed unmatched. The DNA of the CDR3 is TGTGCCAGCAGTGGGGACAGGGGAGAGAATGAGCAGTTCTTC. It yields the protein CASSGDRGENEQFF.

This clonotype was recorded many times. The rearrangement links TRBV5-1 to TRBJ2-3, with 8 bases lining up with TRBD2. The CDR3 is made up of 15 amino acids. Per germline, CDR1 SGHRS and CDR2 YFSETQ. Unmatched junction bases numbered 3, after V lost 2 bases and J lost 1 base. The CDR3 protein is CASSLAGEGTDTQYF. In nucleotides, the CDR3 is TGCGCCAGCAGCTTAGCGGGGGAAGGCACAGATACGCAGTATTTT.

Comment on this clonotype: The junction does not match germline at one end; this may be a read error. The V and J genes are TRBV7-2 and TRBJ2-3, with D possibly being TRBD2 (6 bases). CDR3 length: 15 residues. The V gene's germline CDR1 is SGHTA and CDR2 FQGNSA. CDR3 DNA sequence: TGTGTCAGCAGATCTAGCGCTACTAGCACAGATACGCAGTATTTT. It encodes CVSRSSATSTDTQYF.

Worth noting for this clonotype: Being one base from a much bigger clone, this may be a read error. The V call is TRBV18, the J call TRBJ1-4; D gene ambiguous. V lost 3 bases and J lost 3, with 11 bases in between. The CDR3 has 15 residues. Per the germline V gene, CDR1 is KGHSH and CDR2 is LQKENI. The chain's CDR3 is CASSPRSGANEKLFF. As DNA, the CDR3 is TGTGCCAGCTCACCTCGGTCGGGAGCTAATGAAAAACTGTTTTTT.

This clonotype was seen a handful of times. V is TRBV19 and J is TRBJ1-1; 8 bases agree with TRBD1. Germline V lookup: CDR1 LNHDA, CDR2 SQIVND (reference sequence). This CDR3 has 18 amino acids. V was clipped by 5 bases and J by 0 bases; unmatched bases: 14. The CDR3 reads CASSLYSGTGDLNTEAFF. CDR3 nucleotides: TGTGCCAGTAGTTTATACTCCGGGACAGGAGACCTGAACACTGAAGCTTTCTTT. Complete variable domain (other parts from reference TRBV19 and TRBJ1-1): DGGITQSPKYLFRKEGQNVTLSCEQNLNHDAMYWYRQDPGQGLRLIYYSQIVNDFQKGDIAEGYSVSREKKESFPLTVTSAQKNPTAFYLCASSLYSGTGDLNTEAFFGQGTRLTVV.

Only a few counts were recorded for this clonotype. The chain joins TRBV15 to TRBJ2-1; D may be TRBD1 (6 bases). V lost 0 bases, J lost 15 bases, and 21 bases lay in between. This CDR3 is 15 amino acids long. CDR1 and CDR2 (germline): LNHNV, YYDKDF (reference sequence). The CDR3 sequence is CATSRDAGEGQRRFF. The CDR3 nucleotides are TGTGCCACCAGCAGAGATGCAGGGGAAGGCCAACGTCGGTTCTTC. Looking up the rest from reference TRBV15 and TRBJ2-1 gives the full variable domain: DAMVIQNPRYQVTQFGKPVTLSCSQTLNHNVMYWYQQKSSQAPKLLFHYYDKDFNNEADTPDNFQSRRPNTSFCFLDIRSPGLGDTAMYLCATSRDAGEGQRRFFGPGTRLTVL.

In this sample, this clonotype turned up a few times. CDR3 sequence: CASSLRVGEGTEAFF. As DNA, the CDR3 is TGCGCCAGCAGCTTGAGGGTCGGGGAAGGCACTGAAGCTTTCTTT. The rearrangement links TRBV5-1 to TRBJ1-1; no firm D call. The germline V and J ends were trimmed by 1 base and 4 bases, with 14 bases remaining between them. The CDR3 extends over 15 amino acids. Germline V lookup: CDR1 SGHRS, CDR2 YFSETQ.

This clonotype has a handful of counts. This CDR3 reads CASSSGLRSMGELFF. The CDR3 DNA sequence: TGTGCCAGCAGCTCGGGACTGCGTAGTATGGGGGAGCTGTTTTTT. V is TRBV28 and J is TRBJ2-2, with a possible D match to TRBD2 (6 bases). V was shortened by 6 bases and J by 8 bases, with 19 bases between the two germline ends. The CDR3 is 15 amino acids. Germline-derived CDR1 and CDR2 are MDHEN and SYDVKM.

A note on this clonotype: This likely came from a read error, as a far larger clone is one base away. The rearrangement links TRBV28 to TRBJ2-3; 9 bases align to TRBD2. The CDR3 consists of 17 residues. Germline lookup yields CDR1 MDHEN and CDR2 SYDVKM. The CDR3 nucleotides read TGTGCCAGCAGTTTAGAGTCTGCGGGAGGGCCTTTGGGTGAGCAGTCCTTC. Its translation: CASSLESAGGPLGEQSF.

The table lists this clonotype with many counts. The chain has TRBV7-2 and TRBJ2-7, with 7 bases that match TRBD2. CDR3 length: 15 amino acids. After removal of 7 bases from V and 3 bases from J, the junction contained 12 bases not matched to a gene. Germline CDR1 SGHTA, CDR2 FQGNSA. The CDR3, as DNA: TGTGCCAGCACTCGAGACCCTAGCGGAAGCTACGAGCAGTACTTC. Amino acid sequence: CASTRDPSGSYEQYF.

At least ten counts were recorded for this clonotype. The chain's CDR3 is CASNRGATRYTDTQYF. The CDR3 nucleotides are TGTGCCAGCAACCGGGGGGCGACTCGATACACAGATACGCAGTATTTT. V gene TRBV28 combines with J gene TRBJ2-3, with D possibly matching TRBD2 (7 bases). Germline CDR1 reads MDHEN; CDR2 reads SYDVKM. The CDR3 is 16 residues long. V lost 7 bases and J 2 bases, leaving 19 bases between the germline ends.

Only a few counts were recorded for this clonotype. The CDR3 sequence is CSARDFRGSTEAFF. The CDR3 region has the DNA TGCAGTGCTAGGGACTTCAGGGGGTCAACTGAAGCTTTCTTT. The chain carries TRBV20-1 and TRBJ1-1; the match to TRBD1 covers 7 bases. CDR1 and CDR2 from the germline V gene are DFQATT and SNEGSKA (reference sequence). J gave up 5 bases and V 3 bases, and 9 bases lay outside the gene matches. The CDR3 runs to 14 residues.

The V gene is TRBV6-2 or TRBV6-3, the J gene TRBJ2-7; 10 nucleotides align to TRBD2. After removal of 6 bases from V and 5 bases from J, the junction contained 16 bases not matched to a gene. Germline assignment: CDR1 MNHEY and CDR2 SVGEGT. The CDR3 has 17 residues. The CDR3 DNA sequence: TGTGCCAGCAGGTCCTACCTAGCGGGAGACCTCGGGGACGAGCAGTACTTC. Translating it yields CASRSYLAGDLGDEQYF.